This T cell receptor (beta chain) was recorded in a study of technical replicates of blood from a handful of donors. This CDR3 spans 13 amino acids. The germline gives CDR1 SGHTA, CDR2 FQGNSA. Trimming cost V 7 bases and J 6 bases, with 15 bases left between them. Here immunoSEQ multiplex PCR was the method, and the copy in TCRdb shows in-frame clones only, minus some. Altogether about 57,000 clones are present, 70% to 90% being singletons, with the ten largest covering roughly 5%. The gene calls are TRBV7-2 and TRBJ2-5, with a tentative D call TRBD1 (5 bases). This receptor was obtained from a human donor in good health. Some clones in this sample may be carry-over from other donors' samples. The specimen was PBMCs. The CDR3 DNA follows: TGTGCCAGCACCAAACTCAGGGAAAAGACCCAGTACTTC. Its translation is CASTKLREKTQYF. Full variable domain (remainder filled in from reference TRBV7-2 and TRBJ2-5): GAGVSQSPSNKVTEKGKDVELRCDPISGHTALYWYRQSLGQGLEFLIYFQGNSAPDKSGLPSDRFSAERTGGSVSTLTIQRTQQEDSAVYLCASTKLREKTQYFGPGTRLLVL.